A single sample is the source of the 5 T cell receptor beta chains below, sequenced in a study of blood T cell repertoires in COVID-19. The data were produced by immunoSEQ multiplex PCR, yet TCRdb's version contains in-frame clones alone and is incomplete. The table records some 80,000 clones, over 70% of them present only once. Source material: peripheral blood. These receptors all come from a human donor in a cohort sampled during active COVID-19.

The chain couples TRBV7-2 to TRBJ1-1, with D possibly matching TRBD1 (6 bases). Germline CDR1 SGHTA, CDR2 FQGNSA. Trimming took 5 bases from V and 7 from J, leaving 17 bases between them. This CDR3 is 14 amino acids long. CDR3 bases: TGTGCCAGCAGCACGACCCCGGGACACCGTGAAGCTTTCTTT. Translating it yields CASSTTPGHREAFF.

The chain carries TRBV11-2 and TRBJ2-2, with D perhaps TRBD2 (6 bases). CDR1 is SGHAT and CDR2 is FQNNGV in the germline V gene. Trimming shortened V by 1 base and J by 4 bases, and 13 bases separated the two germline ends. The CDR3 covers 16 residues. CDR3 DNA: TGTGCCAGCAGCTTAGTTACTAGCCTGATCACCGGGGAGCTGTTTTTT. The encoded protein is CASSLVTSLITGELFF.

This clone was seen more than once but under ten times. The chain joins TRBV5-1 to TRBJ2-3; D remains ambiguous. The CDR3 is 14 residues long. Germline V CDR1 and CDR2: SGHRS, YFSETQ. V lost 4 bases and J 0 bases, leaving 9 bases between the germline ends. Here the CDR3 reads CASSPLTSTDTQYF. CDR3 bases: TGCGCCAGCAGCCCACTAACTAGCACAGATACGCAGTATTTT.

The rearrangement joins TRBV25-1 to TRBJ1-1; tentative D call: TRBD1 (5 bases). The V end lost 3 bases, the J end lost 3 bases, and 14 bases lay between the germline ends. The CDR3 totals 15 residues. The germline CDR1 and CDR2 sequences are MGHDK and SYGVNS. The CDR3 DNA sequence: TGTGCCAGCAGTGATTCGGCAGGGTGGGACACTGAAGCTTTCTTT. Amino acids: CASSDSAGWDTEAFF.

Here the CDR3 reads CASSTPRTGGRDPPETQYF. CDR3 coding DNA: TGTGCCAGCAGTACCCCGAGGACAGGGGGCCGAGACCCTCCAGAGACCCAGTACTTC. This chain links TRBV28 with TRBJ2-5; 11 positions agree with TRBD1. Per germline, CDR1 MDHEN and CDR2 SYDVKM. The CDR3 is 19 amino acids. The trim removed 5 bases at V and 4 bases at J, leaving 18 bases unmatched.